Listed here is a single T cell receptor (beta chain). Its target is unknown. The J segment lost 8 bases and the V segment lost 2 bases, leaving 6 bases of the junction unmatched. The CDR3 is 16 residues long. The germline CDR1 and CDR2 sequences are MNHNY and SVGAGI (reference sequence). The data stem from a study of PD-L1 blockade in urothelial cancer. In the study overall: About nine tenths of the roughly 30 patients comprised males who had bladder-origin urothelial cancer. At 3 weeks after treatment start (second dose) and again at 6 weeks, blood was analyzed.

Sequencing was performed with immunoSEQ multiplex PCR; in TCRdb, only in-frame clones are kept and a portion is missing. The repertoire holds almost 30,000 clones, with around 87% as singletons. Whole-study findings and limits: Where pretreatment blood TCR clonality fell below the median, better survival was predicted.

The rearrangement uses TRBV6-6 and TRBJ2-1; TRBD2 matches at 13 bases. The sequences come from PBMCs, collected around atezolizumab (anti-PD-L1) treatment. The sequence was obtained from a middle-aged man with urothelial cancer. The CDR3 DNA reads TGTGCCAGCAGTTACACCAGACTAGCGGGGGGAGATGAGCAGTTCTTC. Translated: CASSYTRLAGGDEQFF.